What follows describes a single T cell receptor (beta chain). The data were taken from a study of cytomegalovirus exposure and HLA in healthy donors. It was with 60 Vbeta and 13 Jbeta primers that the PCR ran. Profiling relied on immunoSEQ multiplex PCR, and the TCRdb table lists in-frame clones only, not all of them. The sample has 100,000 to 150,000 clones; roughly 84% are singletons. Germline loops: CDR1 LNHNV, CDR2 YYDKDF (reference sequence). This CDR3 spans 15 amino acids. Trimming removed 1 base from V and 2 bases from J, with 11 bases in between. The sample taken for sequencing was PBMCs. The sequence derives from a girl between 2 and 10 years old in good health and CMV-seronegative. The chain couples TRBV15 to TRBJ1-2; D is unresolved. CDR3 coding DNA: TGTGCCACCAGCAGAGGAGAGGTAGCCAACTATGGCTACACCTTC. Translation: CATSRGEVANYGYTF.